This T cell receptor beta chain was identified during a study of T-cell memory formation after mild COVID-19. Overall study context: TCR clusters mostly belonged to single donors.

The germline V and J ends were trimmed by 4 bases and 5 bases, with 14 bases remaining between them. This CDR3 has 14 amino acids. Germline assignment: CDR1 MGHDK and CDR2 SYGVNS. Each CDR3 protein gets one entry after TCRdb re-called the 5' RACE reads with MiXCR. Of hundreds of thousands of distinct CDR3 sequences listed, about a fifth are singletons. V gene TRBV25-1 combines with J gene TRBJ1-2; TRBD1 might be the D (5 bases). Sequenced: PBMCs or a T cell subset sorted from them (not recorded which). This sequence was found in an adult woman who had mild COVID-19 (a few samples of this study predate the infection). Cell type and time point are not known. CDR3 sequence: CASSGGPSGYGYTF. In DNA, the CDR3 is TGTGCCAGCAGTGGGGGACCCTCTGGTTATGGCTACACCTTC.